What follows describes a single TCR beta chain. In germline, CDR1 is MDHEN, CDR2 SYDVKM. V shed 5 bases and J shed 16 bases, with 18 bases lying between them. The length of the CDR3 is 12 residues. As to time point: patch test 2, 6 weeks after DPC sensitization. Treatment given: therapeutic diphenylcyclopropenone sensitization with weekly scalp DPC. In every case, blood was obtained before the patch test was applied. The sample belongs to a study of human T cells and chemical hapten exposure. One entry per CDR3 protein, called by TCRdb with MiXCR from the RACE reads. The sample contains about 84,000 distinct CDR3 sequences, more than 9% of which appear only once.

This sequence was found in a woman aged 45-59 years with alopecia areata. Some clones in this sample may be carry-over from other donors' samples. The specimen was whole blood, collected in connection with sensitization to the hapten diphenylcyclopropenone (DPC). V is TRBV28 and J is TRBJ2-4; the D is unclear. The CDR3 nucleotides read TGTGCCAGCAGTACAACGCCCCACCCCCTTTACTTC. Amino acid sequence: CASSTTPHPLYF.